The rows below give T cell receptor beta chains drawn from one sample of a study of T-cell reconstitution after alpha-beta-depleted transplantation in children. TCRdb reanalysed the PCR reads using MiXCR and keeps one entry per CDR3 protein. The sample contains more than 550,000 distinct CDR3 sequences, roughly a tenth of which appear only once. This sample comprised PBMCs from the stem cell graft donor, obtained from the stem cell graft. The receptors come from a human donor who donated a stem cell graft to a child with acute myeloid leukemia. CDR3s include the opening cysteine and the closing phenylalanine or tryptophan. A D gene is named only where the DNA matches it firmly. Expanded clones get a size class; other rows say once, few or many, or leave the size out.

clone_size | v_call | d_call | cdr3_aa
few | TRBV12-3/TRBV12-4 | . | CASSTQGFGQPQHF
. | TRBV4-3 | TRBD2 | CASSQVSGTGNEQFF
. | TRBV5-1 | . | CASSFQGSNTEAFF
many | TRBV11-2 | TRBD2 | CASSLLWTSNEQFF
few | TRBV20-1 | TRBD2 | CSAILAGGRTDTQYF
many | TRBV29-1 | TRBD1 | CSVVTGSYEQYF
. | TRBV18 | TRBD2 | CASSPRASGRASSYNEQFF
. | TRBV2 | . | CASSEGGGGYTF
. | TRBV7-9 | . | CASIPDLGGTEAFF
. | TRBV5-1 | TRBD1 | CASSRTGTGMNTEAFF
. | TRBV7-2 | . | CASSLSSVSSTDTQYF
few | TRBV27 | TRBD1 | CASSLASTGHNEQFF
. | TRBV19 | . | CASIGLANTGELFF
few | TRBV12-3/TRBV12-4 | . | CASSSDRDSYNEQFF
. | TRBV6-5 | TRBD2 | CASSYGGLGVNEQFF
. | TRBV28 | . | CASSLSLFMTGSSSYEQYF
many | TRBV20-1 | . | CSARDRQRGYTF
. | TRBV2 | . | CASSETYRNTGELFF
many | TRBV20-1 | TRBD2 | CSASSTSGAFDEQFF
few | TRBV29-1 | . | CSVVTAEAFF
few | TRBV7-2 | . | CASSLGPKGSYTDTQYF
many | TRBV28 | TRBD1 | CASSRPGTGINTEAFF
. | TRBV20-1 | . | CSANRDSNNEQFF
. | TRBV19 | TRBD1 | CASIAGQGASDEKLFF
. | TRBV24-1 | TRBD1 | CATSDTGQLYGYTF
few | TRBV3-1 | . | CASSQGFGGGEQYF
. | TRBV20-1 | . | CSARDSEAPHSYEQYF
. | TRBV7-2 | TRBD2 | CASSANGGAGGYQQYF
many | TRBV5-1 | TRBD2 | CASSPGLAGPTYEQYF
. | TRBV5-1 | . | CATPDRHEQYF
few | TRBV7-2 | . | CASSVQDTQYF
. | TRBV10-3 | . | CAISETGGTEAFF
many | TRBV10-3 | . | CAISESGGLSSYEQYF
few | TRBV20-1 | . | CSARVPQGWTDTQYF
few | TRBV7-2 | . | CASSDGPADTQYF
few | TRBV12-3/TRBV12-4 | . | CASTRGRGRYNEQFF
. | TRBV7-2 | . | CASSFSNGVHIQYF
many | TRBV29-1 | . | CSVTDSSRNQPQHF
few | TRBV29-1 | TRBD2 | CSGNSATSGHNEQFF